What follows are 23 T cell receptor beta chains derived from one specimen sequenced in a study of T cell changes during pregnancy in multiple sclerosis. Clones were read by immunoSEQ multiplex PCR, and TCRdb kept only the in-frame ones, dropping some. The sample lists 15,000 to 20,000 clones; more than 80% were seen once. This sample comprised CD8+ T cells from peripheral blood mononuclear cells, obtained in the third trimester of pregnancy. The receptors were sampled from a female donor in good health, enrolled as a control in a pregnancy study.

The chain recombines TRBV4-1 with TRBJ2-7, with 7 bases matching TRBD1. Looked up from germline, CDR1 is MGHRA and CDR2 is YSYEKL. The CDR3 is made up of 16 amino acids. V lost 1 base and J lost 2; bases outside the gene matches: 8. The CDR3 here is CASSQAADRVTYEQYF. The DNA for the CDR3 is TGCGCCAGCAGCCAAGCAGCCGACAGGGTGACCTACGAGCAGTACTTC.

With regard to this clone: The same CDR3 also results from other DNA sequences found in this sample. The chain has TRBV4-3 and TRBJ1-2; TRBD1 agrees at 8 bases. The V gene end was trimmed by 1 base and the J gene end by 8 bases; junction bases not matched to a gene: 6. Germline assignment: CDR1 LGHNA and CDR2 YSLEER. This CDR3 contains 14 residues. The chain's CDR3 is CASSQVNRGGGYTF. In DNA form, the CDR3 reads TGCGCCAGCAGCCAAGTGAACAGGGGGGGAGGCTACACCTTC.

The V gene is TRBV5-6, the J gene TRBJ1-5, with 8 bases that match TRBD1. Unmatched junction bases numbered 7, after V lost 4 bases and J lost 4 bases. The germline V gene has CDR1 SGHDT and CDR2 YYEEEE. The CDR3 runs 15 residues. CDR3 amino acids: CASSMGTGGNQPQHF. The CDR3 region has the DNA TGTGCCAGCAGCATGGGGACAGGTGGAAATCAGCCCCAGCATTTT.

The chain employs TRBV6-5 and TRBJ2-1, with D perhaps TRBD1 (5 bases). Per germline, CDR1 MNHEY and CDR2 SVGAGI. The CDR3 sequence is 13 residues long. Between the trimmed V and J ends, which lost 4 bases and 4 bases, there was a span of 8 bases. The CDR3 DNA reads as TGTGCCAGCAGTTCCCAGGGTTACAATGAGCAGTTCTTC. Translated: CASSSQGYNEQFF.

The gene calls are TRBV7-9 and TRBJ2-7, with 7 bases identical to TRBD1. V shed 8 bases and J 3 bases; nucleotides not matched to a gene: 7. Germline lookup yields CDR1 SEHNR and CDR2 FQNEAQ (reference sequence). This CDR3 spans 13 amino acids. The CDR3 coding sequence is TGTGCCAGCGCCGGGACAGCATTCTACGAGCAGTACTTC. It encodes CASAGTAFYEQYF.

This chain links TRBV27 with TRBJ1-2; 7 bases are shared with TRBD1. J was trimmed by 8 bases and V by 6 bases; bases with no gene match: 9. Germline assignment: CDR1 MNHEY and CDR2 SMNVEV (reference sequence). CDR3 length: 13 amino acids. Here the CDR3 reads CASSVDRTKGYTF. DNA for the CDR3: TGTGCCAGCAGCGTGGACAGGACAAAGGGCTACACCTTC.

Sample share makes this clone medium-sized. Other nucleotide sequences from this sample produce the same CDR3. The gene calls are TRBV15 and TRBJ1-2; the D gene is possibly TRBD1 (5 bases). This CDR3 is 14 amino acids long. V was shortened by 6 bases and J by 4 bases, with 15 bases between the two germline ends. Germline CDR1 is LNHNV and CDR2 is YYDKDF (reference sequence). The CDR3 reads CATRAGGDPYGYTF. The CDR3, as DNA: TGTGCCACCAGGGCCGGCGGGGACCCCTATGGCTACACCTTC.

The CDR3: CASSTPGGSSYEQYF. CDR3 coding DNA: TGTGCCAGTAGTACCCCCGGAGGCAGTTCCTACGAGCAGTACTTC. The V and J genes are TRBV19 and TRBJ2-7; D may be TRBD2 (5 bases). Germline CDR1 LNHDA, CDR2 SQIVND (reference sequence). CDR3 length: 15 amino acids. The V end was cut by 4 bases, the J end by 1 base, with 14 bases between.

The chain combines TRBV5-1 with TRBJ2-1; the match to TRBD2 covers 7 bases. Germline CDR1 and CDR2: SGHRS and YFSETQ. The J segment lost 9 bases and the V segment lost 7 bases, leaving 4 bases of the junction unmatched. The CDR3 is 11 residues long. CDR3 bases: TGCGCCAGCGGGGGGGAGGGTGAGCAGTTCTTC. Amino acid sequence: CASGGEGEQFF. The full variable domain, with the rest looked up from reference TRBV5-1 and TRBJ2-1, is KAGVTQTPRYLIKTRGQQVTLSCSPISGHRSVSWYQQTPGQGLQFLFEYFSETQRNKGNFPGRFSGRQFSNSRSEMNVSTLELGDSALYLCASGGEGEQFFGPGTRLTVL.

This chain joins TRBV7-9 and TRBJ2-7, with a possible D match to TRBD2 (5 bases). V was cut by 2 bases and J by 3 bases, with 11 bases left in between. Germline values: CDR1 SEHNR, CDR2 FQNEAQ (reference sequence). The CDR3 runs to 14 residues. Written as DNA, the CDR3 is TGTGCCAGCAGCTTACCGGGGATTGACTACGAGCAGTACTTC. This sequence encodes CASSLPGIDYEQYF.

This chain connects TRBV13 to TRBJ2-7; 12 nucleotides line up with TRBD1. V shed 3 bases, J shed 6 bases, and the junction held 3 bases outside the gene matches. This CDR3 is built from 14 residues. The germline V gene encodes CDR1 PRHDT and CDR2 FYEKMQ (reference sequence). The CDR3 DNA is TGTGCCAGCAGCTTTGGGACAGGGGGCGGCGAGCAGTACTTC. Its translation: CASSFGTGGGEQYF.

This rearrangement joins TRBV4-2 to TRBJ2-1; 7 positions agree with TRBD2. The CDR3 spans 16 residues. With 4 bases clipped from V and 4 bases from J, the junction kept 10 bases outside the gene matches. CDR1 LGHNA and CDR2 YNFKEQ come from the germline V gene. The CDR3: CASSLQAGGGYNEQFF. CDR3 coding DNA: TGTGCCAGCAGCCTTCAAGCTGGCGGGGGTTACAATGAGCAGTTCTTC.

The chain carries TRBV7-9 and TRBJ1-5, with TRBD1 as a possible D gene (5 bases). CDR3 size: 15 residues. V was clipped by 1 base and J by 5 bases, with 12 bases between them. Germline CDR1 and CDR2: SEHNR and FQNEAQ (reference sequence). CDR3 nucleotides: TGTGCCAGCAGCTTAGTGGCAGGGAAAGATCAGCCCCAGCATTTT. Protein sequence: CASSLVAGKDQPQHF.

The rearrangement links TRBV9 to TRBJ1-2; 9 bases fit TRBD1. Germline lookup yields CDR1 SGDLS and CDR2 YYNGEE. The CDR3 has 17 residues. With 0 bases clipped from V and 1 base from J, the junction kept 7 bases outside the gene matches. The CDR3 DNA reads TGTGCCAGCAGCGTAGCGCAGTCGGGACAGGGTAACTATGGCTACACCTTC. Translated, it gives CASSVAQSGQGNYGYTF.

This chain joins TRBV4-1 and TRBJ2-7, with 9 positions matching TRBD1. The V gene's germline CDR1 is MGHRA and CDR2 YSYEKL. Trimming at V came to 2 bases and at J to 2 bases, leaving 4 bases not matched to a gene. The CDR3 covers 15 residues. CDR3 coding DNA: TGCGCCAGCAGCCAATCCGGGACAGGGACCTACGAGCAGTACTTC. Protein product: CASSQSGTGTYEQYF.

The chain joins TRBV4-3 to TRBJ1-1; 7 bases fit TRBD1. V shed 5 bases and J 1 base; nucleotides not matched to a gene: 4. The CDR3 spans 14 residues. In germline, CDR1 is LGHNA, CDR2 YSLEER. CDR3 nucleotide sequence: TGCGCCAGCAGCAGGGGGACAGCGAACACTGAAGCTTTCTTT. Amino acids: CASSRGTANTEAFF.

V and J are TRBV5-4 and TRBJ1-6; unclear D gene. CDR3 length: 12 residues. The germline V gene has CDR1 SGHNT and CDR2 YYREEE (reference sequence). V lost 4 bases to trimming and J lost 14 bases, with 13 bases between them. CDR3 nucleotide sequence: TGTGCCAGCAGCGACGGGATTAGGGCCCTCCACTTT. This codes for CASSDGIRALHF.

The V gene is TRBV4-2, the J gene TRBJ2-1, with D unresolved. This CDR3 region has 15 residues. The V end lost 0 bases, the J end lost 4 bases, and 10 bases lay between the germline ends. Germline V gene lookup returns CDR1 LGHNA and CDR2 YNFKEQ. The CDR3 loop is CASSQDRSEYNEQFF. The CDR3 coding sequence is TGTGCCAGCAGCCAAGATCGGAGCGAGTACAATGAGCAGTTCTTC.

The rearrangement joins TRBV7-3 to TRBJ2-3; weak D call: TRBD2 (6 bases). The V end was cut by 2 bases, the J end by 0 bases, with 12 bases between. CDR1 is SGHTA, CDR2 FQGTGA, per germline. The CDR3 totals 16 residues. The CDR3 nucleotides are TGTGCCAGCAGCTTAGGGACTTCAGGGAGCACAGATACGCAGTATTTT. Translated, it gives CASSLGTSGSTDTQYF.

This clone was found a few times. The chain employs TRBV6-5 and TRBJ2-1, with D tentatively TRBD1 (5 bases). The germline V gene encodes CDR1 MNHEY and CDR2 SVGAGI. This CDR3 region has 13 residues. Trimming pared 8 bases from V and 5 bases from J, leaving 13 bases between. Here the CDR3 reads CASRQWGNNEQFF. The DNA of the CDR3 is TGTGCCAGCCGACAGTGGGGCAACAATGAGCAGTTCTTC.

The gene calls are TRBV6-5 and TRBJ2-1; perhaps TRBD2 as D (6 bases). The CDR3 runs to 16 residues. Germline V lookup: CDR1 MNHEY, CDR2 SVGAGI. The V end lost 2 bases, the J end lost 8 bases, and 19 bases lay between the germline ends. The CDR3 here is CASSYGAGSFGDEQFF. In DNA form, the CDR3 reads TGTGCCAGCAGTTACGGGGCGGGGTCTTTCGGGGATGAGCAGTTCTTC.

The J gene is TRBJ1-1, the V gene TRBV28; possibly TRBD1 for D (5 bases). CDR3 length: 14 amino acids. Germline CDR1 and CDR2: MDHEN and SYDVKM. The V end lost 5 bases, the J end lost 6 bases, and 16 bases lay between the germline ends. CDR3 coding DNA: TGTGCCAGCAGTATAACAGGCTCCAACGCTGAAGCTTTCTTT. Its protein product is CASSITGSNAEAFF.

The V call is TRBV29-1, the J call TRBJ1-2; D unclear. The germline V and J ends were trimmed by 1 base and 2 bases, with 11 bases remaining between them. The CDR3 extends over 14 amino acids. Germline CDR1 and CDR2: SQVTM and ANQGSEA. The chain's CDR3 is CSVEALVSNYGYTF. The DNA of the CDR3 is TGCAGCGTTGAAGCCCTAGTATCCAACTATGGCTACACCTTC.